This T cell receptor beta chain was found in a study of blood T cell repertoires in COVID-19 (dated by TCRdb to 2018 to 2020). Regarding the research as a whole: Samples from collaborators originated in the United States, Italy and Spain and spanned both the acute and convalescent phases of COVID-19. Subjects who had been exposed to COVID-19, were actively infected with it, or had recovered from it provided the deeply sampled blood TCRbeta repertoires that made up the dataset. Samples were obtained from the ongoing ImmuneRACE study (first 160 participants) and from about 1,300 subjects provided by 6 global collaborators. The prospective study material was composed of cDNA or gDNA derived from T cells, B-cell-depleted T cells, or PBMCs. The repertoires were released in a freely available public database intended as a resource for research on the immune response to SARS-CoV-2. The sample metadata nearly always contained a de-identified subject ID, COVID-19 status, age in years and sex. Where HLA class I and class II types were available, the types were taken from metadata supplied by the sample provider, not from assay-based typing. What the research found in general, with its limitations: The amount of clinical and demographic metadata varied by source and participant and was provided uncurated.

The immunoSEQ Assay, a bias-controlled multiplex PCR, was used to amplify TCRbeta CDR3 regions from genomic DNA. The study's processing was this. Within the assay, amplification of reference gene primers was used to estimate how many nucleated cells each sample contained. To quantify the absolute abundance of each unique TCRbeta CDR3 rearrangement, sequence reads were collapsed and filtered. For each sample, productive Simpson clonality was calculated as the square root of Simpson's diversity index over productive rearrangements. The clones in this table, taken by TCRdb from immuneACCESS, are in-frame only. Not every clone is retained; where verified, under half of the shortfall comes from an unresolved V gene, and the cause of the rest is unknown. V and J calls and clone size are as listed in that table; D and trimming were resolved from the DNA. The sample data list approximately 170,000 clones, and 74% of these were observed just once. Less than 3% of the sample is held by the ten biggest clonotypes.

Each collaborating institution followed its own protocols to collect whole blood in K2EDTA tubes. For TCRbeta analysis, collaborators shipped samples as frozen whole blood, isolated PBMCs, or DNA extracted from either of those sample types. In its sample, this clone was seen many times. Its antigen is still unknown. The junction departs from germline at one end; a sequencing error may be responsible. Sequencing input: peripheral blood. The clonotype comes from a woman of 80 years or more with acute or convalescent COVID-19.

The CDR3 protein sequence reads: CASSLRQVPLTYTQYF. The DNA reads TGTGCCAGCAGCTTACGGCAGGTTCCCCTCACATATACGCAGTATTTT. The chain is made from TRBV7-2 and TRBJ2-3, with no reliable assignment of the D segment. Based on the germline V gene, the CDR1 and CDR2 sequences are SGHTA and FQGNSA. Counted from cysteine to phenylalanine, this CDR3 has 16 amino acids. Of the read, only the CDR3 DNA is kept; its 48 bases are in frame from base 1.